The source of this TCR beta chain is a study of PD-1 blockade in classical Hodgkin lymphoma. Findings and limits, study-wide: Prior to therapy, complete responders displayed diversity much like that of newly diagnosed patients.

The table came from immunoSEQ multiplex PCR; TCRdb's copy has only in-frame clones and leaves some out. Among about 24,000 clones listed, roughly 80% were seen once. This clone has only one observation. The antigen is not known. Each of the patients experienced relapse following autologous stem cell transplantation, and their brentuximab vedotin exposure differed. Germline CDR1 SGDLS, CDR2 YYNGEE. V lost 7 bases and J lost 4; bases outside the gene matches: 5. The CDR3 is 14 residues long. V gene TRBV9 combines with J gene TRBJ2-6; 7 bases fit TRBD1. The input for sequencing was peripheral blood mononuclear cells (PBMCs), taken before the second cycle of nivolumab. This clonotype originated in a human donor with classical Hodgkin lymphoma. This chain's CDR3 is CASEGALGANVLTF. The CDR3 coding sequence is TGTGCCAGCGAGGGGGCGCTGGGGGCCAACGTCCTGACTTTC.